This T cell receptor beta chain was recorded in a study of beta chain features in type 1 diabetes. Study-wide points: Researchers caution that PCR might favor shorter templates, equally among patients and controls.

In this sample, this clone turned up a few times. Antigen specificity is unknown. Germline V gives CDR1 MGHDK, CDR2 SYGVNS. Trimming removed 5 bases from V and 5 bases from J; junction bases left unmatched: 6. The CDR3 is made up of 14 amino acids. CD4+ naive, central memory, regulatory and stem cell-like memory subsets were isolated by sorting on CD45RO/CCR7/CD25/CD127/CD95/CD27. Each of the sorted populations had a purity greater than 95%. Expressed TCRB transcripts got sequenced, as all isolated RNA was reverse transcribed. Sequencing used immunoSEQ multiplex PCR; TCRdb keeps in-frame clones, though not all of them. The data contain roughly 380,000 clones, around a fifth of them seen just once; the ten biggest clones take up 0.035% to 0.05%.

The chain has TRBV25-1 and TRBJ2-5, with 9 bases fitting TRBD2. The TCR sequence derives from a woman between 18 and 29 years old in good health. Sequencing used naive CD4+ T cells from blood. CDR3 protein: CASSSGGTGETQYF. CDR3 sequence (DNA): TGTGCCAGCAGTAGCGGGGGGACTGGGGAGACCCAGTACTTC.